The 7 T cell receptor beta chains below come from one sample, sequenced in a study of T cells in Graves' hyperthyroidism and ophthalmopathy. There were TCR beta CDR3 regions amplified from RNA transcripts. Using the HTBI primer set, a first-round RT-PCR was run on the TCR CDR3. TCRdb re-called the multiplex PCR reads through MiXCR, storing one row per CDR3 protein. The table has some 500,000 distinct CDR3 sequences, around a quarter seen once. The sample comprised blood. These receptors all come from a woman aged 30 to 39 with Graves' ophthalmopathy.

The sample holds many counts of this clonotype. The V gene is TRBV30, the J gene TRBJ2-2; 10 nucleotides match TRBD2. The CDR3 length is 15 residues. Germline V lookup: CDR1 GTSNPN, CDR2 SVGIG (reference sequence). V shed 1 base and J 6 bases; nucleotides not matched to a gene: 5. The CDR3 reads CAWSGASGGAGELFF. CDR3 in DNA: TGTGCCTGGAGTGGGGCCAGCGGGGGGGCCGGGGAGCTGTTTTTT.

This chain joins TRBV3-1 and TRBJ2-5; D possibly uses TRBD1 or TRBD2 (5 bases each). The CDR3 loop spans 15 amino acids. The V gene lost 4 bases and the J gene lost 4 bases, with 16 bases spanning the gap. From germline, CDR1 is LGHDT and CDR2 YNNKEL (reference sequence). CDR3 nucleotide sequence: TGTGCCAGCAGCCTCAGAGGGGCGACGGGAGAGACCCAGTACTTC. This gives the protein CASSLRGATGETQYF.

This clonotype was seen many times. V and J are TRBV28 and TRBJ1-1; D unclear. V lost 2 bases to trimming and J lost 8 bases, with 9 bases between them. From germline, CDR1 is MDHEN and CDR2 SYDVKM. The CDR3 consists of 12 residues. The CDR3 nucleotides are TGTGCCAGCAGTTTAGTGCTGTACGAAGCTTTCTTT. Protein sequence: CASSLVLYEAFF.

The chain combines TRBV14 with TRBJ2-2; either TRBD1 or TRBD2 may supply D (5 bases each). This CDR3 is 15 amino acids long. V lost 4 bases and J lost 4, with 13 bases in between. Germline V CDR1 and CDR2: SGHDN, FVKESK. Here the CDR3 reads CASSPWGRGTGELFF. DNA for the CDR3: TGTGCCAGCAGCCCCTGGGGCCGGGGCACCGGGGAGCTGTTTTTT.

This clonotype appeared many times. The gene calls are TRBV4-1 and TRBJ1-1; no firm D call. V was clipped by 4 bases and J by 4 bases, with 13 bases between them. CDR1 is MGHRA and CDR2 is YSYEKL in the germline V gene. The CDR3 spans 14 residues. CDR3 nucleotides: TGCGCCAGCAGCCTTCAATGGGGATCCACTGAAGCTTTCTTT. Translating gives CASSLQWGSTEAFF.

J is TRBJ2-7 and V is TRBV15, with 7 bases matching TRBD1. The CDR3 sequence is 15 residues long. Trimming removed 3 bases from V and 2 bases from J; junction bases left unmatched: 7. The germline V gene has CDR1 LNHNV and CDR2 YYDKDF (reference sequence). The CDR3 region has the DNA TGTGCCACCAGCAGCAGGACAGGAATAACCTACGAGCAGTACTTC. Translated, it gives CATSSRTGITYEQYF.

The V gene is TRBV6-1, the J gene TRBJ2-7, with a possible D match to TRBD2 (5 bases). Trimming removed 3 bases from V and 7 bases from J, with 16 bases in between. In germline, CDR1 is MNHNS, CDR2 SASEGT. The CDR3 runs 14 residues. Here the CDR3 reads CASSDGILTGEQYF. The DNA for the CDR3 is TGTGCCAGCAGTGACGGGATATTGACGGGTGAGCAGTACTTC.